This section outlines one T cell receptor beta chain sequence together with its context. Clones were read by immunoSEQ multiplex PCR, and TCRdb kept only the in-frame ones, dropping some. Found here are 180,000 or so clones, around 86% of them singletons; the top ten hold 4.5% to 7%. Recruits, aged about 18 to 89 years, lived in roughly 22 US areas. Participant-given clinical history determined each cohort assignment. These data originate in a study of blood T cell repertoires in COVID-19. CDR3 length: 12 residues. CDR1 GTSNPN and CDR2 SVGIG come from the germline V gene (reference sequence). The J segment lost 3 bases and the V segment lost 5 bases, leaving 1 base of the junction unmatched.

The rearrangement links TRBV30 to TRBJ2-7; 10 bases align to TRBD2. Sequencing was done on a sample of PBMCs or T cells enriched from blood (not recorded which). The origin of this receptor is a man aged 40-49 years with acute COVID-19. The CDR3 nucleotides read TGTGCCTGGGGACTAGCGGACTACGAGCAGTACTTC. This gives the protein CAWGLADYEQYF. The variable domain in full, completed from reference TRBV30 and TRBJ2-7, reads SQTIHQWPATLVQPVGSPLSLECTVEGTSNPNLYWYRQAAGRGLQLLFYSVGIGQISSEVPQNLSASRPQDRQFILSSKKLLLSDSGFYLCAWGLADYEQYFGPGTRLTVT.